Each of the 21 T cell receptor beta chains below was sequenced from the same sample in a study of vaccination and CD4 T cells after COVID-19. These receptors have no identified antigens. Stated treatment: approximately nine-day PBMC culture with coronavirus spike peptide pools or control peptides (ViraFEST assay). Cultured CD4+ T cells had their DNA profiled by the Oncomine TCR Beta short-read assay. In TCRdb, the PCR reads were re-called with MiXCR into one record per CDR3 protein. This table holds fewer than 15,000 distinct CDR3 sequences, 30% found once. Sequenced material: cultured CD4+ T cells from blood. These receptors all stem from a human donor with COVID-19.

This rearrangement joins TRBV6-1 to TRBJ1-2, with unresolved D. The CDR3 spans 15 residues. Deletions cut 1 base from V and 3 bases from J, with 12 bases between. From germline, CDR1 is MNHNS and CDR2 SASEGT. The CDR3 nucleotides read TGTGCCAGCAGTGAAGGCCCCAGGACCTACTATGGCTACACCTTC. It translates to CASSEGPRTYYGYTF.

This clonotype was recorded a few times. The J gene is TRBJ2-7, the V gene TRBV6-4, with D uncertain. The CDR3 has 11 amino acids. Germline V lookup: CDR1 MRHNA, CDR2 SNTAGT. V lost 2 bases and J 7 bases, leaving 6 bases between the germline ends. CDR3 in DNA: TGTGCCAGCAGTGACGGCTGGGAGCAGTACTTC. It yields the protein CASSDGWEQYF.

V usage is TRBV7-9 and J usage is TRBJ2-1; 7 nucleotides align to TRBD1. Germline V CDR1 and CDR2: SEHNR, FQNEAQ (reference sequence). Trimming cost V 3 bases and J 7 bases; bases outside gene matches: 12. The CDR3 length is 16 residues. In DNA, the CDR3 is TGTGCCAGCAGCTTGCAACAGGGGTCCCTTTTGAATGAGCAGTTCTTC. It translates to CASSLQQGSLLNEQFF.

The chain is built from TRBV5-4 and TRBJ1-6; no definite D call. The CDR3 is 15 residues long. Germline loops: CDR1 SGHNT, CDR2 YYREEE (reference sequence). Trimming shortened V by 7 bases and J by 6 bases, and 17 bases separated the two germline ends. CDR3 nucleotides: TGTGCCAGCTCGCGGGGTGGGCAAGGTAATTCACCCCTCCACTTT. Protein product: CASSRGGQGNSPLHF.

The sample holds a few counts of this clonotype. V is TRBV6-1 and J is TRBJ2-3, with 10 bases aligning to TRBD2. V was pared by 8 bases and J by 6 bases, with 11 bases of the junction left unmatched. The CDR3 contains 15 residues. CDR1 and CDR2 (germline): MNHNS, SASEGT. CDR3 coding DNA: TGTGCCAGCGGACCTGGGACTAGCGCCGGGGATACGCAGTATTTT. This codes for CASGPGTSAGDTQYF.

The rearrangement joins TRBV12-3 or TRBV12-4 to TRBJ2-2, with no clear D. CDR3 length: 13 amino acids. Trimming stripped 7 bases from V and 1 base from J, with 7 bases between. CDR3 loop: CASTPGNTGELFF. Here the CDR3 DNA reads TGTGCCAGCACCCCTGGGAACACCGGGGAGCTGTTTTTT.

This clonotype was observed a few times. The chain has TRBV24-1 and TRBJ2-7; 8 bases are shared with TRBD1. Per the germline V gene, CDR1 is KGHDR and CDR2 is SFDVKD. V lost 2 bases and J lost 0; bases outside the gene matches: 2. This CDR3 has 15 amino acids. This CDR3 reads CATSDSTGDSYEQYF. CDR3 DNA: TGTGCCACCAGTGATTCGACAGGGGACTCCTACGAGCAGTACTTC.

This clonotype was observed a handful of times. The chain carries TRBV5-1 and TRBJ2-1; 14 bases match TRBD2. V gave up 0 bases and J gave up 2 bases; unmatched junction bases: 1. This CDR3 is 17 amino acids long. The germline gives CDR1 SGHRS, CDR2 YFSETQ. CDR3 amino acids: CASSLAGLAGAYNEQFF. CDR3 bases: TGCGCCAGCAGCTTGGCGGGACTAGCGGGGGCCTACAATGAGCAGTTCTTC.

V usage is TRBV7-2 and J usage is TRBJ2-3, with a tentative D call TRBD2 (6 bases). V lost 1 base, J lost 4 bases, and 9 bases lay in between. The CDR3 is made up of 14 amino acids. CDR1 is SGHTA and CDR2 is FQGNSA in the germline V gene. CDR3 nucleotides: TGTGCCAGCAGCTTAGGACTAGTTCCAGATACGCAGTATTTT. It specifies CASSLGLVPDTQYF.

The chain employs TRBV7-2 and TRBJ2-5; D may be TRBD1 (5 bases). There are 14 residues in the CDR3. With 5 bases removed from V and 5 bases from J, the gap between germline ends came to 15 bases. Germline loops: CDR1 SGHTA, CDR2 FQGNSA. The CDR3 DNA reads TGTGCCAGCAGCGTAACCTGGGGCCGGGAGACCCAGTACTTC. Translation gives CASSVTWGRETQYF.

A few counts support this clonotype. V usage is TRBV28 and J usage is TRBJ1-2, with 7 bases aligning to TRBD1. The germline V gene encodes CDR1 MDHEN and CDR2 SYDVKM. CDR3 length: 14 residues. Germline trimming cut 6 bases from V and 4 bases from J; bases unmatched to any gene: 8. CDR3 amino acids: CASSKTGSPYGYTF. CDR3 bases: TGTGCCAGCAGCAAGACAGGGAGCCCCTATGGCTACACCTTC.

V usage is TRBV10-3 and J usage is TRBJ2-3; unclear D gene. With 8 bases removed from V and 6 bases from J, the gap between germline ends came to 15 bases. This CDR3 is built from 13 residues. Germline CDR1 and CDR2: ENHRY and SYGVKD. CDR3 DNA: TGTGCCATCGCCGGAGTAGCTTCCGATACGCAGTATTTT. It yields the protein CAIAGVASDTQYF.

The chain has TRBV7-9 and TRBJ1-1; 11 bases map to TRBD1. With 5 bases clipped from V and 4 bases from J, the junction kept 6 bases outside the gene matches. The germline gives CDR1 SEHNR, CDR2 FQNEAQ (reference sequence). The CDR3 covers 15 residues. CDR3 DNA: TGTGCCAGCAGCCCAGGGACAGGGGGAGGCACTGAAGCTTTCTTT. This gives the protein CASSPGTGGGTEAFF.

A few counts support this clonotype. The chain carries TRBV9 and TRBJ1-2; 7 nucleotides align to TRBD1. The CDR3 sequence is 14 residues long. V lost 5 bases and J lost 4; bases outside the gene matches: 8. Germline CDR1 reads SGDLS; CDR2 reads YYNGEE. The CDR3 sequence: CASSKDGQAYGYTF. CDR3 bases: TGTGCCAGCAGTAAGGACGGACAGGCCTATGGCTACACCTTC.

The chain uses TRBV28 and TRBJ1-2; no clear D gene. V shed 5 bases and J shed 7 bases, with 17 bases lying between them. Germline CDR1 is MDHEN and CDR2 is SYDVKM. This CDR3 region has 14 residues. This CDR3 is CASSPQKYDFGYTF. CDR3 DNA: TGTGCCAGCAGTCCTCAAAAATATGATTTTGGCTACACCTTC.

This chain uses TRBV9 with TRBJ2-3, with D hard to call. CDR3 length: 14 amino acids. V gave up 3 bases and J gave up 0 bases, with 8 bases separating them. The germline V gene encodes CDR1 SGDLS and CDR2 YYNGEE. CDR3 DNA sequence: TGTGCCAGCAGCGCCCTCTCTAGCACAGATACGCAGTATTTT. Translating gives CASSALSSTDTQYF.

V is TRBV6-2 or TRBV6-3 and J is TRBJ2-5; no clear D. CDR1 is MNHEY, CDR2 SVGEGT, per germline. The CDR3 contains 11 residues. Deletions cut 4 bases from V and 4 bases from J, with 4 bases between. As DNA, the CDR3 is TGTGCCAGCAGTTGGACAGAGACCCAGTACTTC. This codes for CASSWTETQYF.

This clonotype was detected a few times. This sequence joins TRBV5-1 and TRBJ1-1; TRBD1 agrees at 8 bases. V lost 5 bases and J lost 5; bases outside the gene matches: 8. CDR1 and CDR2 (germline): SGHRS, YFSETQ. The CDR3 spans 14 residues. DNA for the CDR3: TGCGCCAGCAGGGTTCAGGGGGCTAAGACTGAAGCTTTCTTT. It is translated as CASRVQGAKTEAFF.

The chain couples TRBV6-1 to TRBJ2-7, with a tentative D call TRBD1 (6 bases). This CDR3 comprises 15 residues. Germline V gives CDR1 MNHNS, CDR2 SASEGT. The V gene lost 6 bases and the J gene lost 3 bases, with 18 bases spanning the gap. In DNA, the CDR3 is TGTGCCAGCAGAAACCGGGACATCGGTTTCTACGAGCAGTACTTC. Translated: CASRNRDIGFYEQYF.

V and J are TRBV6-4 and TRBJ2-3, with D perhaps matching TRBD2 (5 bases). Trimming removed 2 bases from V and 3 bases from J, with 9 bases in between. Germline loops: CDR1 MRHNA, CDR2 SNTAGT. This CDR3 is built from 14 residues. The CDR3 nucleotides are TGTGCCAGCAGTGACACCCGGGATACAGATACGCAGTATTTT. Translated: CASSDTRDTDTQYF.

The CDR3 region has the DNA TGTGCCAGCCTTCGGGACTCCAGAGGAGAGACCCAGTACTTC. It codes for CASLRDSRGETQYF. V and J are TRBV12-3 or TRBV12-4 and TRBJ2-5; TRBD2 is a possible D gene (6 bases). The CDR3 spans 14 residues. Trimming cost V 8 bases and J 4 bases, with 17 bases left between them.